The 16 T cell receptor beta chains below were found in one sample sequenced in a study of CD8 T cells in ankylosing spondylitis. TCRdb re-called the 5' RACE reads with MiXCR, one entry per CDR3 protein. The table has 200,000 or so distinct CDR3 sequences, over 15% seen once. Input material: blood, either unsorted or a sorted T cell fraction (not recorded which). All receptors come from a male donor aged 10 to 35 with ankylosing spondylitis or in good health (not recorded which).

This clonotype was found many times. This chain uses TRBV11-2 with TRBJ2-2, with D tentatively TRBD2 (6 bases). The CDR3 spans 15 residues. Germline CDR1 SGHAT, CDR2 FQNNGV. Trimming cost V 6 bases and J 5 bases, with 16 bases left between them. CDR3 region: CASSPAGGLTGELFF. The CDR3 nucleotides read TGTGCCAGCAGTCCAGCCGGGGGTCTAACCGGGGAGCTGTTTTTT.

This clonotype was recorded many times. This chain joins TRBV12-3 or TRBV12-4 and TRBJ1-4; 7 nucleotides line up with TRBD1. After removal of 6 bases from V and 2 bases from J, the junction contained 6 bases not matched to a gene. This CDR3 comprises 15 residues. The CDR3 nucleotides read TGTGCCAGCAGGTACAGGGGAAGGACTAATGAAAAACTGTTTTTT. This codes for CASRYRGRTNEKLFF.

Remarks on this clonotype: This may stem from a read error, because a much larger clone lies one nucleotide away. Because the CDR3 is missing its conserved closing phenylalanine or tryptophan, this is likely a read error. The genes are TRBV7-9 and TRBJ2-2; TRBD1 is a possible D gene (6 bases). With 5 bases removed from V and 0 bases from J, the gap between germline ends came to 7 bases. The CDR3 consists of 14 residues. Germline CDR1 is SEHNR and CDR2 is FQNEAQ (reference sequence). CDR3 amino acids: CASSRTANTGELFL. The CDR3, as DNA: TGTGCCAGCAGCCGGACAGCGAACACCGGGGAGCTGTTTCTT.

This clonotype was counted at least ten times. The CDR3 loop is CASSYRDRGTDTQYF. The CDR3 bases are TGTGCCAGCAGCTACCGGGACAGGGGTACAGATACGCAGTATTTT. The chain combines TRBV12-3 or TRBV12-4 with TRBJ2-3; 10 bases are a match to TRBD1. This CDR3 is built from 15 residues. Trimming at V came to 6 bases and at J to 3 bases, leaving 6 bases not matched to a gene.

This clonotype was detected only a few times. The rearrangement uses TRBV29-1 and TRBJ2-1; D is possibly TRBD1 (6 bases). CDR1 and CDR2 (germline): SQVTM, ANQGSEA. CDR3 size: 14 residues. V was pared by 4 bases and J by 0 bases, with 10 bases between. The CDR3 DNA reads as TGCAGCGTTGGACAGGCCAGCTCCTACAATGAGCAGTTCTTC. This sequence encodes CSVGQASSYNEQFF.

The chain links TRBV4-3 to TRBJ2-1; D is perhaps TRBD1 (6 bases). This CDR3 is 15 amino acids long. Trimming cost V 0 bases and J 7 bases, with 13 bases left between them. Germline V gene data show CDR1 as LGHNA and CDR2 as YSLEER. The chain's CDR3 is CASSQEGAGDNEQFF. CDR3 nucleotide sequence: TGCGCCAGCAGCCAAGAGGGGGCAGGGGATAATGAGCAGTTCTTC.

This clonotype was detected ten times or more. The rearrangement uses TRBV9 and TRBJ2-1, with 9 bases fitting TRBD2. CDR1 and CDR2 (germline): SGDLS, YYNGEE. The length of the CDR3 is 18 residues. Trimming cost V 4 bases and J 1 base; bases outside gene matches: 12. The CDR3 loop reads CASSTSGRPPLSYNEQFF. The CDR3 region has the DNA TGTGCCAGCAGCACAAGCGGGAGGCCCCCGTTGTCCTACAATGAGCAGTTCTTC.

The rearrangement links TRBV20-1 to TRBJ2-2; D perhaps matches TRBD1 (5 bases). The V gene's germline CDR1 is DFQATT and CDR2 SNEGSKA (reference sequence). V lost 5 bases to trimming and J lost 4 bases, with 5 bases between them. The CDR3 extends over 11 amino acids. DNA for the CDR3: TGCAGTGCTCAGGGCACCGGGGAGCTGTTTTTT. It is translated as CSAQGTGELFF.

V is TRBV29-1 and J is TRBJ2-7; D gene uncertain. This CDR3 is built from 11 residues. Germline V gene sequence: CDR1 SQVTM, CDR2 ANQGSEA. V was cut by 6 bases and J by 4 bases, with 10 bases left in between. CDR3 DNA sequence: TGCAGCGTAAACTCCGGATACGAGCAGTACTTC. Its translation is CSVNSGYEQYF.

This clonotype was counted many times. The V call is TRBV20-1, the J call TRBJ2-5; 7 nucleotides align to TRBD2. Germline assignment: CDR1 DFQATT and CDR2 SNEGSKA (reference sequence). V shed 5 bases, J shed 3 bases, and the junction held 15 bases outside the gene matches. The CDR3 is made up of 16 amino acids. DNA of the CDR3: TGCAGTGCTTTCCCGTTTGCACTAGCGAGAAAAGAGACCCAGTACTTC. Amino acid sequence: CSAFPFALARKETQYF.

This chain links TRBV4-2 with TRBJ2-1; D is unclear. Germline V CDR1 and CDR2: LGHNA, YNFKEQ. The CDR3 extends over 13 amino acids. V gave up 0 bases and J gave up 9 bases, with 9 bases separating them. CDR3 DNA: TGTGCCAGCAGCCAAGAGATAGACCCTGAGCAGTTCTTC. Translated: CASSQEIDPEQFF.

Ten or more counts support this clonotype. The chain employs TRBV7-2 and TRBJ2-3; TRBD1 is a possible D gene (6 bases). Germline V gives CDR1 SGHTA, CDR2 FQGNSA. The germline V and J ends were trimmed by 3 bases and 3 bases, with 10 bases remaining between them. This CDR3 contains 14 residues. CDR3 DNA: TGTGCCAGCAGCTTTTATACAGGGACAGATACGCAGTATTTT. Amino acid sequence: CASSFYTGTDTQYF.

This clonotype was counted ten times or more. The chain links TRBV11-2 to TRBJ2-1, with 8 bases matching TRBD2. Germline V gene sequence: CDR1 SGHAT, CDR2 FQNNGV. The CDR3 sequence is 16 residues long. V lost 3 bases to trimming and J lost 9 bases; unmatched junction nucleotides: 13. The CDR3 protein is CASSLEGYGREGEQFF. CDR3 nucleotides: TGTGCCAGCAGCTTGGAAGGGTACGGGAGGGAGGGTGAGCAGTTCTTC. Full variable domain (missing parts from reference TRBV11-2 and TRBJ2-1): EAGVAQSPRYKIIEKRQSVAFWCNPISGHATLYWYQQILGQGPKLLIQFQNNGVVDDSQLPKDRFSAERLKGVDSTLKIQPAKLEDSAVYLCASSLEGYGREGEQFFGPGTRLTVL.

This clonotype was found many times. V usage is TRBV12-3 or TRBV12-4 and J usage is TRBJ2-6, with 10 bases that match TRBD2. The CDR3 sequence is 19 residues long. J was trimmed by 0 bases and V by 3 bases; bases with no gene match: 8. CDR3 DNA sequence: TGTGCCAGCAGTTTGTTTCCAGCGGGAGGGAGCTCTGGGGCCAACGTCCTGACTTTC. Its translation: CASSLFPAGGSSGANVLTF.

This clonotype has a count of ten or more. The CDR3 sequence: CASSLDSGLGQPQHF. The CDR3 coding sequence is TGTGCCAGCAGCTTGGATTCGGGCCTCGGTCAGCCCCAGCATTTT. The rearrangement links TRBV5-8 to TRBJ1-5, with D hard to call. CDR1 and CDR2 from the germline V gene are SGHTS and YDEGEE. The germline V and J ends were trimmed by 0 bases and 6 bases, with 13 bases remaining between them. This CDR3 is 15 amino acids long.

This clonotype was counted at least ten times. The J gene is TRBJ1-1, the V gene TRBV30; D is unresolved. The CDR3 sequence is 15 residues long. Trimming shortened V by 0 bases and J by 3 bases, and 14 bases separated the two germline ends. Germline CDR1 and CDR2: GTSNPN and SVGIG (reference sequence). CDR3 sequence (DNA): TGTGCCTGGAGTGTACTTAAGGTATTTGACACTGAAGCTTTCTTT. Its protein product is CAWSVLKVFDTEAFF.